The entry below gives a single TCR beta chain sequence along with its context. These data are taken from a study of PD-1 blockade in classical Hodgkin lymphoma. Time point reported: cycle 4 day 1 (C4D1), after 6 weeks of nivolumab. Relapses following autologous stem cell transplantation were seen in all patients, with brentuximab vedotin exposure varying. The CDR3 contains 15 residues. V gave up 10 bases and J gave up 0 bases; unmatched junction bases: 8. Germline CDR1 is MNHNS and CDR2 is SASEGT. Assay: immunoSEQ multiplex PCR; the TCRdb copy retains only in-frame clones and omits some. The data show about 96,000 clones, approximately 94% seen once.

The origin of this receptor is a human donor with classical Hodgkin lymphoma. J is TRBJ2-1 and V is TRBV6-1; 8 bases line up with TRBD2. The sample consisted of peripheral blood mononuclear cells (PBMCs), taken before the fourth cycle of nivolumab. CDR3 nucleotides: TGTGCCACGCCTTCCGGGAGGGCCTCCTACAATGAGCAGTTCTTC. It codes for CATPSGRASYNEQFF.